These 27 T cell receptor beta chains were sequenced from one sample in a study of cytomegalovirus exposure and HLA in healthy donors. The PCR ran on 60 Vbeta and 13 Jbeta primers. Produced via immunoSEQ multiplex PCR; TCRdb's table is partial and in-frame only. The sample has some 100,000 clones; around three quarters are singletons. Specimen: PBMCs. The receptors were sampled from a human donor in good health.

The V call is TRBV20-1, the J call TRBJ2-1; unclear D gene. The CDR3 runs to 11 residues. V was pared by 3 bases and J by 4 bases, with 4 bases between. Germline V gives CDR1 DFQATT, CDR2 SNEGSKA (reference sequence). The CDR3 bases are TGCAGTGCTAGCGGGTACAATGAGCAGTTCTTC. Translation: CSASGYNEQFF.

This clone was detected a few times. V gene TRBV7-7 combines with J gene TRBJ2-7, with D possibly matching TRBD1 (6 bases). The CDR3 loop spans 13 amino acids. With 5 bases removed from V and 3 bases from J, the gap between germline ends came to 11 bases. Germline V CDR1 and CDR2: SSHAT, FNYEAQ (reference sequence). CDR3: CASSPLQGYEQYF. CDR3 bases: TGTGCCAGCAGCCCACTACAGGGCTACGAGCAGTACTTC.

The J gene is TRBJ2-7, the V gene TRBV29-1, with 9 nucleotides matching TRBD2. This CDR3 contains 13 residues. V was clipped by 3 bases and J by 2 bases; unmatched bases: 2. CDR1 is SQVTM, CDR2 ANQGSEA, per germline. The CDR3 region has the DNA TGCAGCGTTGACGCGGGAGGGACCTACGAGCAGTACTTC. Translating gives CSVDAGGTYEQYF.

The gene calls are TRBV7-8 and TRBJ2-5; D uncertain. Germline V gene sequence: CDR1 SGHVS, CDR2 FQNEAQ. V lost 6 bases and J lost 3, with 8 bases in between. This CDR3 has 12 amino acids. In nucleotides, the CDR3 is TGTGCCAGCAGTATGGGCGAAGAGACCCAGTACTTC. This gives the protein CASSMGEETQYF.

V and J are TRBV7-2 and TRBJ2-2, with 7 bases that match TRBD1. Germline CDR1 reads SGHTA; CDR2 reads FQGNSA. The CDR3 covers 13 residues. The V and J ends lost 5 bases and 6 bases, in that order; junction bases with no gene match: 3. This CDR3 is CASSAQGAGELFF. The CDR3, as DNA: TGTGCCAGCAGCGCCCAGGGGGCCGGGGAGCTGTTTTTT.

The gene calls are TRBV7-2 and TRBJ2-2; 14 nucleotides agree with TRBD2. J gave up 2 bases and V 5 bases, and 4 bases lay outside the gene matches. This CDR3 comprises 17 residues. CDR1 and CDR2 from the germline V gene are SGHTA and FQGNSA. The CDR3 bases are TGTGCCAGCAGCCGGACTAGCGGGGGGTATAACACCGGGGAGCTGTTTTTT. It codes for CASSRTSGGYNTGELFF.

V gene TRBV28 combines with J gene TRBJ2-7, with D tentatively TRBD1 (6 bases). This CDR3 is built from 15 residues. Between the trimmed V and J ends, which lost 6 bases and 1 base, there was a span of 16 bases. From germline, CDR1 is MDHEN and CDR2 SYDVKM. The CDR3 bases are TGTGCCAGCAGCTTGAGGGGGTTAGCTTCCTACGAGCAGTACTTC. The encoded protein is CASSLRGLASYEQYF.

The rearrangement joins TRBV29-1 to TRBJ2-5; possible D gene TRBD1, 5 bases. CDR3 length equals 14 residues. CDR1 SQVTM and CDR2 ANQGSEA come from the germline V gene. V was cut by 2 bases and J by 2 bases, with 12 bases left in between. CDR3 loop: CSVEPAGKQETQYF. The CDR3 bases are TGCAGCGTTGAACCGGCAGGGAAGCAAGAGACCCAGTACTTC. The full variable domain, completed using reference TRBV29-1 and TRBJ2-5, is SAVISQKPSRDICQRGTSLTIQCQVDSQVTMMFWYRQQPGQSLTLIATANQGSEATYESGFVIDKFPISRPNLTFSTLTVSNMSPEDSSIYLCSVEPAGKQETQYFGPGTRLLVL.

Here the CDR3 DNA reads TGTGCCAGCAGCGCATTAGGGGGGGGTCAGGCCAACGTCCTGACTTTC. It encodes CASSALGGGQANVLTF. The chain has TRBV9 and TRBJ2-6; D might be TRBD2 (7 bases). The CDR3 has 16 amino acids. The germline CDR1 and CDR2 sequences are SGDLS and YYNGEE. The V end was cut by 3 bases, the J end by 6 bases, with 16 bases between.

The chain is built from TRBV28 and TRBJ2-3; the match to TRBD1 covers 8 bases. Germline trimming cut 3 bases from V and 4 bases from J; bases unmatched to any gene: 3. CDR1 MDHEN and CDR2 SYDVKM come from the germline V gene. The CDR3 sequence is 14 residues long. As DNA, the CDR3 is TGTGCCAGCAGTTTCCAACAGGGGGCAGATACGCAGTATTTT. Translating it yields CASSFQQGADTQYF.

This clone has just one count. Sequence at one end of the junction differs from germline and may be a read error. This sequence joins TRBV7-9 and TRBJ2-2; 8 nucleotides agree with TRBD2. CDR1 is SEHNR, CDR2 FQNEAQ, per germline (reference sequence). This CDR3 region has 14 residues. This CDR3 is CSSSLRGAVGELFF. CDR3 coding DNA: TGTTCCAGCAGCTTGCGGGGGGCGGTCGGGGAGCTGTTTTTT.

This clone was counted between two and nine times. The sample has other DNA sequences that encode this CDR3 too. V gene TRBV27 combines with J gene TRBJ1-1; no reliable D call. V was shortened by 3 bases and J by 2 bases, with 10 bases between the two germline ends. Germline V CDR1 and CDR2: MNHEY, SMNVEV (reference sequence). The CDR3 length is 14 residues. The CDR3 loop is CASSLVRGNTEAFF. In DNA, the CDR3 is TGTGCCAGCAGTTTGGTACGGGGAAACACTGAAGCTTTCTTT.

The chain employs TRBV10-1 and TRBJ1-5; maybe TRBD1 (5 bases). Trimming stripped 2 bases from V and 2 bases from J, with 10 bases between. The CDR3 spans 15 residues. The germline V gene encodes CDR1 WNHNN and CDR2 SYGVQD (reference sequence). The CDR3 sequence: CASSEPREGNQPQHF. The CDR3 DNA is TGCGCCAGCAGTGAGCCCAGGGAAGGCAATCAGCCCCAGCATTTT.

The chain has TRBV30 and TRBJ2-3; 11 nucleotides agree with TRBD2. Per germline, CDR1 GTSNPN and CDR2 SVGIG (reference sequence). V was pared by 0 bases and J by 4 bases, with 6 bases of the junction left unmatched. The CDR3 length is 16 residues. The CDR3 DNA reads TGTGCCTGGAGTGTACGGGGTAGCGGGGGGGCAGATACGCAGTATTTT. Translating it yields CAWSVRGSGGADTQYF.

This sequence joins TRBV5-1 and TRBJ2-7, with a tentative D call TRBD2 (7 bases). Germline V gene data show CDR1 as SGHRS and CDR2 as YFSETQ. The CDR3 extends over 13 amino acids. V lost 2 bases and J lost 9, with 15 bases in between. The CDR3 spells CASSLGGGRGQYF. CDR3 bases: TGCGCCAGCAGCTTAGGGGGGGGTAGGGGGCAGTACTTC.

V gene TRBV29-1 combines with J gene TRBJ1-2, with D perhaps matching TRBD1 (6 bases). The V gene lost 3 bases and the J gene lost 6 bases, with 11 bases spanning the gap. The CDR3 is 12 residues long. In germline, CDR1 is SQVTM, CDR2 ANQGSEA. The CDR3 spells CSVEQGSNGYTF. As DNA, the CDR3 is TGCAGCGTTGAGCAGGGGAGTAATGGCTACACCTTC.

The chain carries TRBV4-1 and TRBJ1-5, with 12 bases fitting TRBD1. The CDR3 length is 17 residues. The ends lost 4 bases at V and 1 base at J; junction bases unmatched: 5. Germline values: CDR1 MGHRA, CDR2 YSYEKL. CDR3 DNA: TGCGCCAGCAGCCCAGGGACAGGGGGCTGGAGCAATCAGCCCCAGCATTTT. This codes for CASSPGTGGWSNQPQHF.

The chain uses TRBV27 and TRBJ1-1; D perhaps matches TRBD1 (6 bases). The ends were cut back, 8 bases at V and 1 base at J, with 20 bases in the middle. CDR1 is MNHEY, CDR2 SMNVEV, per germline (reference sequence). This CDR3 is built from 16 residues. CDR3 DNA: TGTGCCAGCCGCCGATTAGTGGGGACACAGAACACTGAAGCTTTCTTT. Translation: CASRRLVGTQNTEAFF.

The chain joins TRBV11-2 to TRBJ1-5; no clear D. The CDR3 covers 14 residues. Germline assignment: CDR1 SGHAT and CDR2 FQNNGV. The V end lost 1 base, the J end lost 2 bases, and 6 bases lay between the germline ends. The CDR3 region is CASSLAPGNQPQHF. The DNA for the CDR3 is TGTGCCAGCAGCTTAGCGCCGGGCAATCAGCCCCAGCATTTT.

DNA of the CDR3: TGCAGCGCCTTACTAGCGGGGAGCGTTGATACGCAGTATTTT. Protein: CSALLAGSVDTQYF. The chain joins TRBV29-1 to TRBJ2-3, with TRBD2 matching over 10 bases. V was clipped by 7 bases and J by 6 bases; unmatched bases: 10. The CDR3 runs to 14 residues. The germline CDR1 and CDR2 sequences are SQVTM and ANQGSEA.

CDR3 nucleotides: TGTGCCAGCAAAATCGGGAGGGGTGGCACCGGGGAGCTGTTTTTT. The encoded protein is CASKIGRGGTGELFF. V and J are TRBV6-5 and TRBJ2-2; 8 nucleotides align to TRBD2. There are 15 residues in the CDR3. V shed 7 bases and J 4 bases; nucleotides not matched to a gene: 8. Per the germline V gene, CDR1 is MNHEY and CDR2 is SVGAGI.

This CDR3 is CASPGEDTQYF. CDR3 DNA sequence: TGTGCCAGCCCCGGGGAAGATACGCAGTATTTT. J is TRBJ2-3 and V is TRBV27; the D gene is possibly TRBD2 (5 bases). V was trimmed by 8 bases and J by 5 bases, leaving 8 bases between them. CDR1 is MNHEY, CDR2 SMNVEV, per germline (reference sequence). The CDR3 runs 11 residues.

This chain joins TRBV19 and TRBJ1-3; weak D call: TRBD1 (5 bases). CDR1 is LNHDA, CDR2 SQIVND, per germline (reference sequence). Trimming removed 3 bases from V and 2 bases from J, with 11 bases in between. The CDR3 consists of 15 residues. CDR3 in DNA: TGTGCCAGTAGTATTATGCGGGGGACTGGAAACACCATATATTTT. It is translated as CASSIMRGTGNTIYF.

This clone has more than one count but fewer than ten. The rearrangement joins TRBV4-2 to TRBJ2-2; D is possibly TRBD2 (5 bases). The V and J ends lost 2 bases and 2 bases respectively, with 12 bases between them. This CDR3 region has 16 residues. Germline V CDR1 and CDR2: LGHNA, YNFKEQ. CDR3 DNA sequence: TGTGCCAGCAGCCAAATGACTAAGCCTAACACCGGGGAGCTGTTTTTT. Encoded protein: CASSQMTKPNTGELFF.

CDR3 nucleotides: TGTGCCAGCAGCTCTCGACAGGGCCTGAACACCGGGGAGCTGTTTTTT. Translation: CASSSRQGLNTGELFF. The chain joins TRBV7-8 to TRBJ2-2; 7 bases map to TRBD1. The V and J ends lost 4 bases and 1 base, in that order; junction bases with no gene match: 6. Germline CDR1 SGHVS, CDR2 FQNEAQ. The CDR3 runs 16 residues.

V is TRBV5-1 and J is TRBJ1-2; 8 nucleotides match TRBD1. The germline CDR1 and CDR2 sequences are SGHRS and YFSETQ. The V and J ends lost 4 bases and 5 bases, in that order; junction bases with no gene match: 10. The CDR3 contains 15 residues. CDR3 in DNA: TGCGCCAGCAGCCTCGCCGGACAGGGTCCATATGGCTACACCTTC. It is translated as CASSLAGQGPYGYTF.

The CDR3, as DNA: TGCGCCAGCAGCCAGTACAGGGGCAACACAGATACGCAGTATTTT. This translates into CASSQYRGNTDTQYF. The V and J genes are TRBV5-1 and TRBJ2-3, with 7 bases aligning to TRBD1. This CDR3 comprises 15 residues. Germline trimming cut 4 bases from V and 2 bases from J; bases unmatched to any gene: 7. Germline V gives CDR1 SGHRS, CDR2 YFSETQ.